The 17 T cell receptor beta chains reported below all come from one sample, sequenced in a study of Ad26.COV2.S vaccination and SARS-CoV-2 variants. Treatment described: 15 to 20 received Ad26.COV2.S at low or high dose, single or two shots; five or six received placebo; per-sample allocation not given. Specimens were obtained on day 63 following the first vaccine or placebo injection. Assay used: immunoSEQ multiplex PCR; TCRdb lists only in-frame clones, some missing. The table includes 410,000 or so clones, approximately 90% detected once. The source was peripheral blood, collected in a trial of Ad26.COV2.S vaccine versus placebo. The receptors come from a person aged 18 to 65 who received the Ad26.COV2.S COVID-19 vaccine or a placebo.

For this clone: The same CDR3 can be traced to other DNA sequences in this sample. This chain links TRBV6-6 with TRBJ1-1; D perhaps matches TRBD1 (6 bases). Germline V lookup: CDR1 MNHNY, CDR2 SVGAGI (reference sequence). This CDR3 comprises 13 residues. Trimming cost V 6 bases and J 1 base, with 9 bases left between them. The chain's CDR3 is CASSSRGNTEAFF. The DNA for the CDR3 is TGTGCCAGCAGCAGCAGGGGGAACACTGAAGCTTTCTTT.

The chain combines TRBV4-3 with TRBJ1-2; 10 bases match TRBD1. CDR3 length: 16 residues. Trimming at V came to 3 bases and at J to 8 bases, leaving 12 bases not matched to a gene. In germline, CDR1 is LGHNA, CDR2 YSLEER. CDR3 residues: CASSQGWTGGPLGYTF. CDR3 DNA sequence: TGCGCCAGCAGCCAGGGGTGGACAGGGGGACCCCTAGGCTACACCTTC.

This clone occurred once. The chain is built from TRBV14 and TRBJ2-3; 7 bases agree with TRBD2. This CDR3 contains 15 residues. Trimming at V came to 4 bases and at J to 2 bases, leaving 6 bases not matched to a gene. CDR1 is SGHDN and CDR2 is FVKESK in the germline V gene. The CDR3 loop is CASSRSGSNTDTQYF. As DNA, the CDR3 is TGTGCCAGCAGCCGTAGCGGGTCAAACACAGATACGCAGTATTTT.

This clone was observed a few times. The chain joins TRBV6-5 to TRBJ1-6; 11 bases agree with TRBD1. V lost 7 bases to trimming and J lost 9 bases; unmatched junction nucleotides: 8. CDR1 is MNHEY and CDR2 is SVGAGI in the germline V gene. CDR3 length: 15 residues. CDR3 sequence: CASTAGGTGGSPLHF. DNA of the CDR3: TGTGCCAGCACCGCCGGAGGGACAGGGGGTTCACCCCTCCACTTT.

The chain has TRBV14 and TRBJ2-7; unclear D gene. The CDR3 has 16 amino acids. The germline V gene has CDR1 SGHDN and CDR2 FVKESK. V lost 6 bases to trimming and J lost 4 bases, with 22 bases between them. This CDR3 is CASSYTSGRKSYEQYF. DNA for the CDR3: TGTGCCAGCAGTTACACCTCCGGACGGAAGAGTTACGAGCAGTACTTC.

This clone was recorded only once. The chain links TRBV5-1 to TRBJ2-4, with D perhaps matching TRBD1 (5 bases). Germline CDR1 reads SGHRS; CDR2 reads YFSETQ. The length of the CDR3 is 14 residues. V lost 2 bases and J 3 bases, leaving 9 bases between the germline ends. The CDR3 DNA reads TGCGCCAGCAGCTTAGACAGCTACAAAAACATTCAGTACTTC. Translating it yields CASSLDSYKNIQYF.

The chain links TRBV3-1 (or the pseudogene TRBV3-2) to TRBJ1-2; no definite D call. There are 11 residues in the CDR3. Trimming pared 6 bases from V and 6 bases from J, leaving 8 bases between. CDR1 and CDR2 (germline): LGHDT, YNNKEL (reference sequence). CDR3 nucleotides: TGTGCCAGCAGGGGGAGGAATGGCTACACCTTC. Its translation is CASRGRNGYTF.

The CDR3: CASSQPLEGAGANVLTF. For the CDR3, the DNA is TGCGCCAGCAGCCAGCCATTGGAGGGGGCCGGGGCCAACGTCCTGACTTTC. The chain uses TRBV4-1 and TRBJ2-6; D perhaps matches TRBD1 (7 bases). Germline V gene lookup returns CDR1 MGHRA and CDR2 YSYEKL. The CDR3 spans 17 residues. The V end was cut by 3 bases, the J end by 4 bases, with 16 bases between.

V is TRBV7-9 and J is TRBJ1-1; the D gene is possibly TRBD1 (6 bases). The V and J ends lost 1 base and 6 bases respectively, with 9 bases between them. The CDR3 is made up of 13 amino acids. The germline gives CDR1 SEHNR, CDR2 FQNEAQ (reference sequence). Here the CDR3 reads CASSLGGAAEAFF. CDR3 nucleotide sequence: TGTGCCAGCAGCTTAGGGGGGGCGGCTGAAGCTTTCTTT.

The chain employs TRBV28 and TRBJ2-5; 8 nucleotides match TRBD1. The CDR3 runs to 11 residues. Per the germline V gene, CDR1 is MDHEN and CDR2 is SYDVKM. Trimming took 7 bases from V and 9 from J; bases not matched to a gene: 4. CDR3 DNA sequence: TGTGCCAGCACCTTGACAGGGGCCCAGTACTTC. As protein: CASTLTGAQYF. Based on the CDR3 plus reference TRBV28 and TRBJ2-5, the full variable domain is DVKVTQSSRYLVKRTGEKVFLECVQDMDHENMFWYRQDPGLGLRLIYFSYDVKMKEKGDIPEGYSVSREKKERFSLILESASTNQTSMYLCASTLTGAQYFGPGTRLLVL.

This chain joins TRBV5-6 and TRBJ2-1; 9 bases are shared with TRBD2. The J segment lost 0 bases and the V segment lost 4 bases, leaving 11 bases of the junction unmatched. CDR1 and CDR2 (germline): SGHDT, YYEEEE. The CDR3 contains 18 residues. The CDR3 protein is CASSPFSGGLSSYNEQFF. CDR3 DNA: TGTGCCAGCAGCCCCTTCAGCGGGGGGCTTAGCTCCTACAATGAGCAGTTCTTC.

This chain links TRBV19 with TRBJ1-2; D call uncertain. Germline lookup yields CDR1 LNHDA and CDR2 SQIVND (reference sequence). There are 12 residues in the CDR3. Trimming left V 5 bases short and J 4 bases short, with 8 bases between. The CDR3 region has the DNA TGTGCCAGTAGTTCGTCAGGCTATGGCTACACCTTC. It translates to CASSSSGYGYTF. Full variable domain (remainder filled in from reference TRBV19 and TRBJ1-2): DGGITQSPKYLFRKEGQNVTLSCEQNLNHDAMYWYRQDPGQGLRLIYYSQIVNDFQKGDIAEGYSVSREKKESFPLTVTSAQKNPTAFYLCASSSSGYGYTFGSGTRLTVV.

The chain uses TRBV18 and TRBJ2-5; D may be TRBD1 (5 bases). From germline, CDR1 is KGHSH and CDR2 LQKENI. This CDR3 contains 14 residues. V was shortened by 5 bases and J by 4 bases, with 14 bases between the two germline ends. This CDR3 is CASSTTGKAETQYF. Here the CDR3 DNA reads TGTGCCAGCTCAACAACAGGAAAAGCAGAGACCCAGTACTTC.

The chain joins TRBV19 to TRBJ2-6; D is possibly TRBD2 (5 bases). The CDR3 loop spans 15 amino acids. V was clipped by 3 bases and J by 6 bases, with 12 bases between them. Germline CDR1 LNHDA, CDR2 SQIVND (reference sequence). The CDR3 DNA is TGTGCCAGTAGTATCGGGCCCGGACTGGCCAACGTCCTGACTTTC. Translated, it gives CASSIGPGLANVLTF.

The chain uses TRBV6-2 or TRBV6-3 and TRBJ2-3; 11 bases line up with TRBD2. The V segment lost 6 bases and the J segment 3 bases; nucleotides outside the gene matches: 11. The CDR3 consists of 17 residues. Germline-derived CDR1 and CDR2 are MNHEY and SVGEGT. The CDR3 DNA is TGTGCCAGCAGCCCTAGGTTAGCGGGGGGGCCGACAGATACGCAGTATTTT. Amino acids: CASSPRLAGGPTDTQYF.

V is TRBV19 and J is TRBJ2-7; 10 bases fit TRBD1. V shed 10 bases and J 4 bases; nucleotides not matched to a gene: 10. This CDR3 is 14 amino acids long. CDR1 is LNHDA, CDR2 SQIVND, per germline (reference sequence). The CDR3 protein is CATDPTGGGYEQYF. The CDR3 region has the DNA TGTGCCACTGACCCGACAGGGGGCGGGTACGAGCAGTACTTC.

This sequence joins TRBV9 and TRBJ2-7; D is perhaps TRBD2 (5 bases). The CDR3 covers 15 residues. Deletions cut 0 bases from V and 3 bases from J, with 13 bases between. Germline CDR1 reads SGDLS; CDR2 reads YYNGEE. The chain's CDR3 is CASSVGAGGYYEQYF. Here the CDR3 DNA reads TGTGCCAGCAGCGTAGGGGCGGGCGGATACTACGAGCAGTACTTC.